The 19 T cell receptor beta chains reported below all come from one sample, sequenced in a study of CD8+ T cells in alopecia areata. Treatment defined: oral pan-JAK inhibitor, 5-10 mg twice daily. Sequencing relied on a cDNA template that was reverse transcribed from extracted RNA. Sequencing used immunoSEQ multiplex PCR; TCRdb keeps in-frame clones, though not all of them. The sample carries 250,000 to 300,000 clones, over 45% recorded once. This material consisted of CD4+ T cells sorted from blood, taken at week 24, from a patient treated with tofacitinib. The receptors here all came from a human donor with alopecia areata.

The chain is built from TRBV6-5 and TRBJ2-1, with D maybe TRBD2 (6 bases). Trimming shortened V by 7 bases and J by 7 bases, and 14 bases separated the two germline ends. Looked up from germline, CDR1 is MNHEY and CDR2 is SVGAGI. This CDR3 spans 13 amino acids. The CDR3 DNA is TGTGCCAGCACCACCTCGGGGGAAAATGAGCAGTTCTTC. Its translation: CASTTSGENEQFF.

The CDR3 here is CAISESDYQETQYF. In nucleotides, the CDR3 is TGTGCCATCAGTGAGTCGGACTATCAAGAGACCCAGTACTTC. The J gene is TRBJ2-5, the V gene TRBV10-3, with D perhaps TRBD2 (6 bases). V gave up 0 bases and J gave up 2 bases, with 7 bases separating them. CDR1 is ENHRY, CDR2 SYGVKD, per germline. The CDR3 spans 14 residues.

V gene TRBV29-1 combines with J gene TRBJ2-3, with 13 bases that match TRBD2. Trimming removed 4 bases from V and 2 bases from J; junction bases left unmatched: 3. The germline V gene encodes CDR1 SQVTM and CDR2 ANQGSEA. The CDR3 totals 15 residues. The chain's CDR3 is CSVATSGGSTDTQYF. CDR3 nucleotides: TGCAGCGTTGCGACTAGCGGGGGGTCCACAGATACGCAGTATTTT.

V usage is TRBV30 and J usage is TRBJ1-1; no firm D call. This CDR3 is built from 12 residues. Between the trimmed V and J ends, which lost 6 bases and 3 bases, there was a span of 11 bases. Germline loops: CDR1 GTSNPN, CDR2 SVGIG (reference sequence). CDR3 region: CACPIRDTEAFF. CDR3 bases: TGTGCCTGCCCGATTCGCGACACTGAAGCTTTCTTT.

Turning to this clone: At one boundary the junction diverges from the germline segment, which might be a read error. V usage is TRBV28 and J usage is TRBJ2-5; D not certain. Germline V CDR1 and CDR2: MDHEN, SYDVKM. The CDR3 runs 11 residues. The CDR3 spells CASSSHWPRHF. The DNA of the CDR3 is TGTGCCAGCAGTTCTCACTGGCCCCGGCACTTC.

V usage is TRBV9 and J usage is TRBJ2-1; 15 bases align to TRBD2. Germline V gene data show CDR1 as SGDLS and CDR2 as YYNGEE. This CDR3 comprises 22 residues. V was clipped by 8 bases and J by 2 bases; unmatched bases: 23. This CDR3 reads CASSSPLRTSGGVLGAYNEQFF. The CDR3, as DNA: TGTGCCAGTTCAAGCCCCCTCAGGACTAGCGGGGGGGTCCTAGGGGCCTACAATGAGCAGTTCTTC.

The table lists this clone with a few counts. This chain joins TRBV30 and TRBJ1-1; no firm D call. The CDR3 loop spans 15 amino acids. Trimming took 0 bases from V and 4 from J, leaving 15 bases between them. The germline V gene has CDR1 GTSNPN and CDR2 SVGIG (reference sequence). This CDR3 reads CAWSVQGVVGTEAFF. The DNA for the CDR3 is TGTGCCTGGAGTGTCCAAGGAGTGGTCGGCACTGAAGCTTTCTTT.

Concerning this clone itself: This may stem from a read error, because a much larger clone lies one nucleotide away. This chain joins TRBV25-1 and TRBJ1-1; D not certain. The V end lost 4 bases, the J end lost 1 base, and 7 bases lay between the germline ends. The CDR3 has 13 amino acids. Germline lookup yields CDR1 MGHDK and CDR2 SYGVNS. The CDR3 region has the DNA TGTGCCAGCAGTGGGCAGTGGAACACTGAAGCTTTCTTT. It codes for CASSGQWNTEAFF.

The chain carries TRBV28 and TRBJ1-4; a weak D match, TRBD1 (5 bases). The CDR3 totals 15 residues. Trimming took off 5 bases at V and 3 bases at J, with 13 bases between the two ends. The germline V gene has CDR1 MDHEN and CDR2 SYDVKM. The CDR3: CASSPSLGANEKLFF. For the CDR3, the DNA is TGTGCCAGCAGTCCCTCCCTGGGGGCTAATGAAAAACTGTTTTTT.

The CDR3 sequence: CAWSVFSDTEAFF. In nucleotides, the CDR3 is TGTGCCTGGAGTGTATTCTCGGACACTGAAGCTTTCTTT. This chain links TRBV30 with TRBJ1-1; D unclear. Per germline, CDR1 GTSNPN and CDR2 SVGIG (reference sequence). The V gene lost 0 bases and the J gene lost 3 bases, with 8 bases spanning the gap. The CDR3 runs 13 residues.

This clone was observed once. V is TRBV7-3 and J is TRBJ1-2; TRBD1 aligns across 8 bases. The junction had 7 bases not matched to a gene; V was cut back by 4 bases and J by 3 bases. CDR1 and CDR2 from the germline V gene are SGHTA and FQGTGA. The CDR3 is 15 residues long. CDR3 sequence reads: CASSWGGTGDYGYTF. DNA for the CDR3: TGTGCCAGCAGCTGGGGAGGGACAGGAGACTATGGCTACACCTTC.

The chain uses TRBV30 and TRBJ1-4; the D is unclear. The CDR3 spans 15 residues. Germline V gives CDR1 GTSNPN, CDR2 SVGIG (reference sequence). The ends were cut back, 1 base at V and 7 bases at J, with 16 bases in the middle. CDR3 DNA sequence: TGTGCCTGGAGTGGAGCAGGCCAACCGAGTGAAAAACTGTTTTTT. Translation: CAWSGAGQPSEKLFF.

This chain joins TRBV2 and TRBJ2-7; tentatively, D is TRBD1 or TRBD2 (6 bases each). V was shortened by 6 bases and J by 8 bases, with 17 bases between the two germline ends. There are 13 residues in the CDR3. CDR1 is SNHLY, CDR2 FYNNEI, per germline. The CDR3 region is CASRNTGAAQQYF. The CDR3, as DNA: TGTGCCAGCAGGAACACGGGGGCTGCGCAGCAGTACTTC.

V usage is TRBV29-1 and J usage is TRBJ2-3; no reliable D call. The germline gives CDR1 SQVTM, CDR2 ANQGSEA. CDR3 length: 13 residues. The V end lost 4 bases, the J end lost 2 bases, and 10 bases lay between the germline ends. Here the CDR3 reads CSVGPGDTDTQYF. The DNA for the CDR3 is TGCAGCGTTGGGCCCGGAGACACAGATACGCAGTATTTT.

This clone has a count of ten or more. The chain is built from TRBV7-6 and TRBJ2-1, with D tentatively TRBD2 (5 bases). The CDR3 loop spans 14 amino acids. Trimming stripped 4 bases from V and 8 bases from J, with 15 bases between. Germline values: CDR1 SGHVS, CDR2 FNYEAQ. The CDR3 DNA sequence: TGTGCCAGCAGCTGGACCGGGAATCGAGATGAGCAGTTCTTC. Its protein is CASSWTGNRDEQFF. Together with reference TRBV7-6 and TRBJ2-1, the CDR3 gives the full variable domain: GAGVSQSPRYKVTKRGQDVALRCDPISGHVSLYWYRQALGQGPEFLTYFNYEAQQDKSGLPNDRFSAERPEGSISTLTIQRTEQRDSAMYRCASSWTGNRDEQFFGPGTRLTVL.

The chain is built from TRBV29-1 and TRBJ1-2, with TRBD1 identical over 7 bases. Trimming removed 6 bases from V and 2 bases from J; junction bases left unmatched: 3. CDR3 length: 12 residues. The germline gives CDR1 SQVTM, CDR2 ANQGSEA. This CDR3 reads CSVRGENYGYTF. The CDR3 coding sequence is TGCAGCGTCAGGGGGGAGAACTATGGCTACACCTTC.

Concerning this clone: Within the sample, other DNA sequences also encode this same CDR3. The V gene is TRBV5-1, the J gene TRBJ1-1, with no clear D. Germline CDR1 reads SGHRS; CDR2 reads YFSETQ. The CDR3 is 13 residues long. The V gene lost 0 bases and the J gene lost 1 base, with 4 bases spanning the gap. CDR3 loop: CASSLGGNTEAFF. The CDR3 coding sequence is TGCGCCAGCAGCTTGGGAGGGAACACTGAAGCTTTCTTT.

This clone showed up just a few times. The chain couples TRBV7-2 to TRBJ2-7; TRBD1 is a possible D gene (6 bases). The CDR3 is 14 amino acids. V lost 3 bases and J 4 bases, leaving 13 bases between the germline ends. In germline, CDR1 is SGHTA, CDR2 FQGNSA. The CDR3 region has the DNA TGTGCCAGCAGCTTGAGCAGGGGTGGATACGAGCAGTACTTC. Its translation is CASSLSRGGYEQYF.

J is TRBJ1-1 and V is TRBV4-2; D gene unclear. Germline V CDR1 and CDR2: LGHNA, YNFKEQ. CDR3 length: 13 amino acids. V lost 0 bases, J lost 3 bases, and 5 bases lay in between. The CDR3 DNA reads TGTGCCAGCAGCCAAGATACGTACACTGAAGCTTTCTTT. Its translation is CASSQDTYTEAFF.